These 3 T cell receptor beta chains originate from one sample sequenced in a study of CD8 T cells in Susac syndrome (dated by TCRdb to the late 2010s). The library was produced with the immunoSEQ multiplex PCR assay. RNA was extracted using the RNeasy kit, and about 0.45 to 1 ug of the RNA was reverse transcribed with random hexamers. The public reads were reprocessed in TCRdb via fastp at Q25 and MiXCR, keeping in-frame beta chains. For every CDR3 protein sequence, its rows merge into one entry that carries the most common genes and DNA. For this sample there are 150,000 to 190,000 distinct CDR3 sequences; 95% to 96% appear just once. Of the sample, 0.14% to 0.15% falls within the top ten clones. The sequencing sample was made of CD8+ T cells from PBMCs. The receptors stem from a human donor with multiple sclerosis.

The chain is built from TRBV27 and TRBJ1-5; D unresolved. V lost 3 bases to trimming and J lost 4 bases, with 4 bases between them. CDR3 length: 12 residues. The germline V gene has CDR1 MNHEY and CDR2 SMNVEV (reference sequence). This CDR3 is CASSFHNQPQHF. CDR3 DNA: TGTGCCAGCAGTTTCCATAATCAGCCCCAGCATTTT.

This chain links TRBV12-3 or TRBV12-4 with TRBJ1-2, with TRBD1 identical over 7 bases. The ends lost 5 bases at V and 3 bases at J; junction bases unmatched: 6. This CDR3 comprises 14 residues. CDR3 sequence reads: CASSPTGEDYGYTF. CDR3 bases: TGTGCCAGCAGTCCCACAGGGGAAGACTATGGCTACACCTTC.

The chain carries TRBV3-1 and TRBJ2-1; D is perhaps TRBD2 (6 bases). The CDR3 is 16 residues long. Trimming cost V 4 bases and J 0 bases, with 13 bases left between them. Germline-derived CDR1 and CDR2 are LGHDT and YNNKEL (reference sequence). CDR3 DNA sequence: TGTGCCAGCAGCCCACCGCGGGGAAGCTCCTACAATGAGCAGTTCTTC. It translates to CASSPPRGSSYNEQFF.